The count of the clone carrying this TCR beta chain is one. The antigen remains undetermined. This entry belongs to a study of STAT5B mutations in CD4+ large granular lymphocyte leukemia. General study findings and limits: The CD4+ versus CD8+ T-LGLL clonality difference may reflect limited sample size.

Authors' methods: Productive clonotypes were detectable down to 2.59 x 10-5 frequency. Some clones are missing from TCRdb's copy, which holds only in-frame ones; the method was immunoSEQ multiplex PCR. That table gives V, J and clone size, and the DNA gave D and trimming. The sample has roughly 19,000 clones, 65% to 80% seen once; the top ten hold around 30%. This receptor was identified in a human donor in good health. The sample comprised CD4+ T cells from blood buffy coats.

CDR3 sequence: CASSFGGKSNEQYF. The CDR3 nucleotides read TGTGCCAGCAGTTTTGGGGGAAAATCTAACGAGCAGTACTTC. The rearrangement links TRBV28 to TRBJ2-7; D possibly matches TRBD1 or TRBD2 (5 bases each). Germline V gene data show CDR1 as MDHEN and CDR2 as SYDVKM. The CDR3 consists of 14 residues. With 3 bases removed from V and 5 bases from J, the gap between germline ends came to 14 bases. The whole variable domain, filled in from reference TRBV28 and TRBJ2-7, reads DVKVTQSSRYLVKRTGEKVFLECVQDMDHENMFWYRQDPGLGLRLIYFSYDVKMKEKGDIPEGYSVSREKKERFSLILESASTNQTSMYLCASSFGGKSNEQYFGPGTRLTVT.